This T cell receptor beta chain was obtained from a study of early T cells in non-severe SARS-CoV-2 infection (dated by TCRdb to the early 2020s). Broadly, across the study: Because TCR sequencing was done on bulk RNA from unsorted whole blood, the alpha and beta chains could not be paired.

In its sample, this clonotype was seen many times. It lacks a known antigen. It has no much larger one-base neighbor in the sample; base qualities were not kept. The germline V end is reduced by 5 bases and the J end by 4 bases; junction bases left unmatched: 6. Measured from the cysteine to the phenylalanine, the CDR3 is 14 residues long. Here the CDR3 DNA is all that survives: 42 bases in frame from base 1. A case-control design nested within a healthcare worker cohort in London, UK, was used, with weekly nasopharyngeal swab PCR tests and blood sampling performed. Healthcare workers were recruited during the week of the UK lockdown, between 23 and 31 March 2020, and followed weekly for up to about 15 weeks. The library was obtained by 5' RACE. Data came from a NextSeq 500. Unique molecular identifiers were attached to individual cDNA molecules in the TCR library protocol so that sequencing error and PCR bias could be corrected. Both TCR alpha and beta chains were sequenced, and tight co-correlation was observed between alpha and beta sequence abundances in each sample. Per the original workflow: Decombinator V4 was used to perform V gene, J gene and CDR3 annotation of TCR sequences. Expanded TCRs were defined as changing significantly between any two time points under a Poisson model with p below 0.0001. TCR abundances were normalised to the total number of TCRs sequenced in each sample and reported as counts per million. MAIT TCRs were defined by TRAV1-2 paired with TRAJ12, TRAJ20 or TRAJ33, and iNKT TCRs by TRAV10 paired with TRAJ18. A search of VDJdb, accessed on 1 November 2021, was run for TCRs annotated to CMV, EBV and SARS-CoV-2, with TCRs annotated for multiple antigens excluded. TCRdb trimmed public reads at Q25 via fastp, called clones via MiXCR and kept in-frame beta chains. Identical CDR3 proteins give one entry, which carries the most common genes and DNA. The V and J calls here are based on TCRdb, not the publication. This sample is represented by approximately 70,000 distinct CDR3 sequences; over 9% of them were singletons. Under 10% of the sample belongs to the ten largest clones.

On the study overall, not on this receptor specifically: VDJdb matching was skewed toward anti-spike CD8 responses and likely underestimated virus-specific expansions, missing private and CD4 specificities.

The TCR was taken from an adult who was a healthcare worker with PCR-confirmed SARS-CoV-2 infection or an uninfected control (not recorded which). Sequences were derived from whole blood, sampled at baseline. The rearrangement joined TRBV12-3 or TRBV12-4 to TRBJ1-2; 8 nucleotides in the junction match TRBD1. The base sequence is TGTGCCAGCAGTAGTGGACAGGGACGCTATGGCTACACCTTC. Its translation reads: CASSSGQGRYGYTF.